Listed below are T cell receptor beta chains from one sample, sequenced in a study of T cells in Graves' hyperthyroidism and ophthalmopathy. In TCRdb, the multiplex PCR reads were re-called with MiXCR into one record per CDR3 protein. The sample has around 700,000 distinct CDR3 sequences; around a sixth are singletons. The sequencing sample was made of blood. Source of these receptors: a woman between 50 and 59 years old with Graves' hyperthyroidism that later progressed to Graves' ophthalmopathy. The CDR3 runs from the conserved cysteine through the conserved F or W. A D gene is named only where the DNA matches it firmly. The size field is filled for only some rows; it gives once, few, many or a size class.

d_gene	j_gene	v_gene	abundance	CDR3aa
-	TRBJ1-2	TRBV29-1	-	CSAGTDYGYTF
-	TRBJ1-2	TRBV20-1	many	CSARVAGDYGYTF
TRBD2	TRBJ2-3	TRBV3-1	many	CASSQDTLAGRDTQYF
TRBD1	TRBJ1-4	TRBV29-1	few	CSAGTGNEKLFF
TRBD2	TRBJ2-5	TRBV19	-	CASLFLAGSGEAQYF
-	TRBJ1-6	TRBV6-5	-	CASSYGGAQTPLHF
-	TRBJ1-3	TRBV3-1	many	CASSQDTKRAIYF
-	TRBJ2-7	TRBV14	many	CASRPRGSGYEQYF
-	TRBJ1-2	TRBV30	many	CAWSVAGRDYGYTF
-	TRBJ2-2	TRBV3-1	many	CASSLQTGELFF
-	TRBJ1-4	TRBV19	-	CASSPPFNEKLFF
TRBD1	TRBJ1-2	TRBV9	few	CASSPMGQGRNYGYTF
-	TRBJ1-2	TRBV3-1	many	CASSHRTVGYTF
TRBD1	TRBJ2-1	TRBV19	-	CASSISRDRGNNEQFF
-	TRBJ1-1	TRBV18	many	CASSPKPGTEAFF
-	TRBJ1-3	TRBV2	-	CASRRDSSGNTIYF
-	TRBJ2-7	TRBV6-2/TRBV6-3	-	CASSGRNYEQYF
TRBD2	TRBJ2-3	TRBV11-2	many	CASSRERGGGTDTQYF
-	TRBJ1-5	TRBV20-1	few	CSARDGGTGQPQHF
TRBD1	TRBJ1-4	TRBV6-1	-	CASIPYGGGQGPQQGKLFF
-	TRBJ2-1	TRBV7-9	-	CASSFRDPHEQFF
TRBD1	TRBJ1-1	TRBV12-3/TRBV12-4	many	CASTSHRDRVDTEAFF
-	TRBJ1-4	TRBV29-1	-	CSVESGGANEKLFF
TRBD1	TRBJ2-7	TRBV29-1	many	CSVEDSTGKRGEQYF